The sequence of this T cell receptor beta chain was determined in a study of blood T cell repertoires in COVID-19 (dated by TCRdb to the early 2020s). Broadly, across the study: The collaborator samples originated in the United States, Italy and Spain and spanned the acute and convalescent phases of COVID-19. The prospective study material was composed of cDNA or gDNA derived from T cells, B-cell-depleted T cells, or PBMCs. Deeply sampled blood TCRbeta repertoires from subjects exposed to, actively infected with, or recovered from COVID-19 were included in the dataset. The repertoires were released in a freely available public database meant as a resource for research on the immune response to SARS-CoV-2. Samples came from the ongoing ImmuneRACE study (first 160 participants) plus 1,254 subjects from 6 global collaborators. Sample metadata almost always included a de-identified subject ID, COVID-19 status, age in years and sex. HLA class I and class II types, where available, came from metadata supplied by the sample provider rather than from assay-based typing. Summary of the overall study and its limitations: The quantity of clinical and demographic metadata differed by source and by participant and was supplied without curation.

TCRbeta CDR3 regions were amplified from genomic DNA using the immunoSEQ Assay, a bias-controlled multiplex PCR. The original pipeline was this. Nucleated cell counts per sample were estimated from amplification of reference gene primers within the assay. To quantify the absolute abundance of each unique TCRbeta CDR3 rearrangement, sequence reads were collapsed and filtered. For each sample, productive Simpson clonality was calculated as the square root of Simpson's diversity index over productive rearrangements. What TCRdb holds here is the immuneACCESS table cut down to in-frame rearrangements. Part of the clones is not present; checked against another copy, under half of the missing clones reflect an unresolved V gene, and the others are unexplained. V, J and clone size are taken as reported in that table, and D and trimming were inferred from the DNA itself. The sample profile shows some 100,000 clones; around 78% of them were found once. Together, the top ten hold 18% of the sample.

As for this clone: No antigen is known for it. One base away there is no much larger clone; base qualities are not given.

Each collaborating institution followed its own protocols to collect whole blood in K2EDTA tubes. Collaborator samples were shipped for TCRbeta analysis as frozen whole blood, isolated PBMCs, or DNA extracted from either sample type. Sequences ENHRY (CDR1) and SYGVKD (CDR2) are obtained from the germline V gene. Its CDR3 holds 15 amino acids, cysteine through phenylalanine. Solely the CDR3 DNA is kept, with 45 bases framed from the first base. V loses 7 bases of germline sequence and J loses 2 bases, and the interval between the two ends is 16 bases. Sequenced sample: peripheral blood. The chain is assembled from TRBV10-3 and TRBJ2-3, and TRBD2 may be the D gene, going by 6 matching bases. This receptor was taken from a woman aged 60-75 years with acute or convalescent COVID-19. The DNA is as follows: TGTGCCATCAAGCCGAGGACTACTGACACAGATACGCAGTATTTT. It translates as CAIKPRTTDTDTQYF.